This passage covers 14 T cell receptor beta chains from one sample sequenced in a study of blood T cell repertoires in COVID-19. Clones were read by immunoSEQ multiplex PCR, and TCRdb kept only the in-frame ones, dropping some. The table has about 140,000 clones, roughly 90% seen once. Sample: peripheral blood. The receptors shown here come from a man aged 65-85 years with acute or convalescent COVID-19.

The J gene is TRBJ1-2, the V gene TRBV7-9; 8 nucleotides align to TRBD1. The ends lost 3 bases at V and 7 bases at J; junction bases unmatched: 7. The germline V gene encodes CDR1 SEHNR and CDR2 FQNEAQ (reference sequence). The CDR3 is 14 amino acids. The CDR3 bases are TGTGCCAGCAGCTTGGACACAGGGGGAGGTGGCTACACCTTC. It yields the protein CASSLDTGGGGYTF.

About this clone itself: The same CDR3 is also encoded by other DNA sequences in this sample. The chain carries TRBV28 and TRBJ1-4; D gene unclear. The CDR3 sequence is 13 residues long. Trimming stripped 5 bases from V and 0 bases from J, with 4 bases between. In germline, CDR1 is MDHEN, CDR2 SYDVKM. CDR3 amino acids: CASSPATNEKLFF. The CDR3 DNA reads as TGTGCCAGCAGTCCTGCAACTAATGAAAAACTGTTTTTT.

This clone was observed once. V gene TRBV7-2 combines with J gene TRBJ2-7; 8 bases line up with TRBD1. V lost 2 bases and J lost 3; bases outside the gene matches: 9. The CDR3 runs 16 residues. CDR1 is SGHTA and CDR2 is FQGNSA in the germline V gene. CDR3: CASSLIRGLGSYEQYF. The CDR3 nucleotides read TGTGCCAGCAGCTTAATCAGGGGGCTCGGGAGCTACGAGCAGTACTTC.

This chain's CDR3 is CAWTPGGTGSSYYGYTF. The DNA for the CDR3 is TGTGCCTGGACCCCAGGGGGGACAGGGAGTAGTTACTATGGCTACACCTTC. The V and J genes are TRBV30 and TRBJ1-2; 9 bases are shared with TRBD1. The CDR3 extends over 17 amino acids. V gave up 4 bases and J gave up 3 bases; unmatched junction bases: 15. CDR1 is GTSNPN, CDR2 SVGIG, per germline (reference sequence).

This clone has a single count. The CDR3 coding sequence is TGTGCCAGCAGTTTATCCTACCCTAGCGGGGGTCTCACAGATACGCAGTATTTT. This codes for CASSLSYPSGGLTDTQYF. V gene TRBV27 combines with J gene TRBJ2-3, with 10 bases fitting TRBD2. Trimming at V came to 0 bases and at J to 2 bases, leaving 8 bases not matched to a gene. This CDR3 spans 18 amino acids. Germline CDR1 MNHEY, CDR2 SMNVEV (reference sequence).

This chain connects TRBV11-3 to TRBJ2-3, with 8 nucleotides matching TRBD2. Germline V gene lookup returns CDR1 SGHNT and CDR2 YENEEA. The CDR3 sequence is 14 residues long. V gave up 4 bases and J gave up 5 bases; unmatched junction bases: 5. In DNA, the CDR3 is TGTGCCAGCAGCTCAGGACTAGCACAAGATACGCAGTATTTT. It codes for CASSSGLAQDTQYF.

This chain links TRBV12-5 with TRBJ2-5; 7 bases line up with TRBD2. Germline trimming cut 3 bases from V and 2 bases from J; bases unmatched to any gene: 6. The germline V gene encodes CDR1 LGHNT and CDR2 FRNRAP. The CDR3 is 15 amino acids. The CDR3 reads CASGLSGLPQETQYF. DNA for the CDR3: TGTGCTAGTGGTTTATCGGGACTACCTCAAGAGACCCAGTACTTC.

The V call is TRBV27, the J call TRBJ2-7; tentatively, D is TRBD2 (6 bases). The germline CDR1 and CDR2 sequences are MNHEY and SMNVEV (reference sequence). CDR3 size: 14 residues. Trimming took 5 bases from V and 0 from J, leaving 11 bases between them. The CDR3, as DNA: TGTGCCAGCAGTCCCCGGGACTCCTCCTACGAGCAGTACTTC. Amino acid sequence: CASSPRDSSYEQYF.

The chain joins TRBV5-5 to TRBJ1-6; the match to TRBD1 covers 7 bases. The CDR3 is 15 amino acids. With 0 bases clipped from V and 6 bases from J, the junction kept 3 bases outside the gene matches. CDR1 is SGHKS, CDR2 YYEKEE, per germline (reference sequence). The CDR3, as DNA: TGTGCCAGCAGCTTGGAGGGACAGATTAATTCACCCCTCCACTTT. Its translation: CASSLEGQINSPLHF.

This clone appeared a single time. The rearrangement joins TRBV2 to TRBJ1-6; possible D gene TRBD1, 6 bases. Trimming stripped 1 base from V and 7 bases from J, with 17 bases between. The CDR3 extends over 17 amino acids. Germline V gene lookup returns CDR1 SNHLY and CDR2 FYNNEI. This CDR3 is CASSEGGIAGANSPLHF. The CDR3 nucleotides are TGTGCCAGCAGTGAAGGAGGGATTGCGGGGGCAAATTCACCCCTCCACTTT.

The chain couples TRBV19 to TRBJ1-2, with 8 bases identical to TRBD1. From germline, CDR1 is LNHDA and CDR2 SQIVND (reference sequence). The V gene end was trimmed by 6 bases and the J gene end by 4 bases; junction bases not matched to a gene: 10. This CDR3 contains 15 residues. The CDR3 DNA reads as TGTGCCAGTAGGGACGGGACAGGCAATTCCTATGGCTACACCTTC. It yields the protein CASRDGTGNSYGYTF.

The gene calls are TRBV3-1 (or the pseudogene TRBV3-2) and TRBJ2-5, with TRBD2 matching over 7 bases. V dropped 4 bases and J dropped 9; count of bases not matched to a gene: 8. This CDR3 is built from 13 residues. Germline values: CDR1 LGHDT, CDR2 YNNKEL (reference sequence). The CDR3 DNA is TGTGCCAGCAGCCCGCCGGGACTAAGGTCCCAGTACTTC. This codes for CASSPPGLRSQYF.

V and J are TRBV5-1 and TRBJ1-1, with 7 bases that match TRBD1. This CDR3 has 16 amino acids. CDR1 and CDR2 (germline): SGHRS, YFSETQ. The ends lost 0 bases at V and 0 bases at J; junction bases unmatched: 5. CDR3 nucleotides: TGCGCCAGCAGCTTGGCCTCTACAGGGGTGAACACTGAAGCTTTCTTT. It encodes CASSLASTGVNTEAFF.

V is TRBV6-1 and J is TRBJ2-7; maybe TRBD2 (5 bases). Germline-derived CDR1 and CDR2 are MNHNS and SASEGT. The CDR3 has 18 amino acids. The V gene lost 1 base and the J gene lost 4 bases, with 23 bases spanning the gap. DNA for the CDR3: TGTGCCAGCAGTGAAGGCGGGTTTTCGCTCCCCTCCCATTACGAGCAGTACTTC. Translating it yields CASSEGGFSLPSHYEQYF.